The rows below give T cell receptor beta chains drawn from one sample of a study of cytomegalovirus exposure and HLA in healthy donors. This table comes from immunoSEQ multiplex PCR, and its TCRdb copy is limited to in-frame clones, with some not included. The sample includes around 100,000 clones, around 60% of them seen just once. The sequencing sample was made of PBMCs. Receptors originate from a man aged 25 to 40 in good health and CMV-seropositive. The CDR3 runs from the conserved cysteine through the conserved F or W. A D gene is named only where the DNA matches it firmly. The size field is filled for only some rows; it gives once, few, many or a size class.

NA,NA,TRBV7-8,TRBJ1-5,TGTGCCAGCAGCTTAGCCGTCAGGGTTGACAATCAGCCCCAGCATTTT,CASSLAVRVDNQPQHF
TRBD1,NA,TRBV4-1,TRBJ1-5,TGCGCCAGCAGCCAGCAGGGACAGAATCAGCCCCAGCATTTT,CASSQQGQNQPQHF
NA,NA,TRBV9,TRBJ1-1,TGTGCCAGCAGCGAACAGGGCTTCCCGAACACTGAAGCTTTCTTT,CASSEQGFPNTEAFF
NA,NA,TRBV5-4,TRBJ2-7,TGTGCCAGCAGCCCGACAGACTCCTACGAGCAGTACTTC,CASSPTDSYEQYF
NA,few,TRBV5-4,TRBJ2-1,TGTGCCAGCAGCTTGTCGAGGGCTGGCGATGAGCAGTTCTTC,CASSLSRAGDEQFF
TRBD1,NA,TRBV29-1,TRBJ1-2,TGCAGCGTCCCTCAGGGGGCGAACTATGGCTACACCTTC,CSVPQGANYGYTF
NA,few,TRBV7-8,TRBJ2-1,TGTGCCAGCAGCTTAGCGGAGGGCGGGGGCCCGTACAATGAGCAGTTCTTC,CASSLAEGGGPYNEQFF
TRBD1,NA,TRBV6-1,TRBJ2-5,TGTGCCAGCAGTGAATGGACAGGGTTTACTGAGACCCAGTACTTC,CASSEWTGFTETQYF
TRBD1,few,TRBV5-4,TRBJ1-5,TGTGCCAGCAGCCAAGAAGACAGGGGGGGCCAGCCCCAGCATTTT,CASSQEDRGGQPQHF
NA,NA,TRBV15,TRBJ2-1,TGTGCCACCAGCACAGCAGGGTCTAGCTACAATGAGCAGTTCTTC,CATSTAGSSYNEQFF
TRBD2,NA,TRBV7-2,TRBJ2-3,TGTGCCAGCAGCTTAGGATTAGCGGGGGCAGATACGCAGTATTTT,CASSLGLAGADTQYF
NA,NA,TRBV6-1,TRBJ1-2,TGTGCCAGCAGTGATGGGGGGGGTGTGGAAGGCTACACCTTC,CASSDGGGVEGYTF
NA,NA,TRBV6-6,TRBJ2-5,TGTGCCAGCAGTTACCGTGGGACACAACAAGAGACCCAGTACTTC,CASSYRGTQQETQYF
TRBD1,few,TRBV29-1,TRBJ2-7,TGCAGCGGAAGGACAGGGGGCGGCGAGCAGTACTTC,CSGRTGGGEQYF
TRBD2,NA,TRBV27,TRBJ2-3,TGTGCCAGCAGTTCTCCGGGGGGGCCTGGAGATACGCAGTATTTT,CASSSPGGPGDTQYF
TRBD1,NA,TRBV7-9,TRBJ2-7,TGTGCCAGCAGCCCTGGTGGGACAGCCTCCTACGAGCAGTACTTC,CASSPGGTASYEQYF
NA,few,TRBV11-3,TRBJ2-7,TGTGCCAGCAGCTCATCCTACGAGCAGTACTTC,CASSSSYEQYF
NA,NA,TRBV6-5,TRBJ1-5,TGTGCCAGCAGTGCCCAGGGAACCAATCAGCCCCAGCATTTT,CASSAQGTNQPQHF
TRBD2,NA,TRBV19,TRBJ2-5,TGTGCCAGTAGTGCGGGGGGCTCCTCAGAGACCCAGTACTTC,CASSAGGSSETQYF
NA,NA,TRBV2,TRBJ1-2,TGTGCCAGCAGTGAATGGGAGGGCACTGTGAAAGGCTACACCTTC,CASSEWEGTVKGYTF
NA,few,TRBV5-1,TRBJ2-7,TGCGCCAGCAGCTTCCAGGGTTTCAACGAGCAGTACTTC,CASSFQGFNEQYF
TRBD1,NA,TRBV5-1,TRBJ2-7,TGCGCCAGCAGCCGAGGGACAGGTGCTGACGAGCAGTACTTC,CASSRGTGADEQYF
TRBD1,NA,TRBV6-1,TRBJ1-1,TGTGCCAGCAGTGAAGATAGACAGGGGGACACTGAAGCTTTCTTT,CASSEDRQGDTEAFF
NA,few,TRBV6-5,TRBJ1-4,TGTGCCAGCACCAGCACCGGAGAAAGAATAGAAAAACTGTTTTTT,CASTSTGERIEKLFF
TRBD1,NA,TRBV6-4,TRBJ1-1,TGTGCCAGCCGGGACAGCGATACGAACACTGAAGCTTTCTTT,CASRDSDTNTEAFF
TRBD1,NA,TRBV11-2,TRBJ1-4,TGTGCCAGTAACCCTCCCCAGGGGGAGGAAGAAAAACTGTTTTTT,CASNPPQGEEEKLFF
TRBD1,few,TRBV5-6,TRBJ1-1,TGTGCCAGCAGCATTCCGACGACAGGGAGAACTGAAGCTTTCTTT,CASSIPTTGRTEAFF
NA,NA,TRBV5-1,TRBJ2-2,TGCGCCAGCAACCCGCCGGAGAAACAGGGAACCGGGGAGCTGTTTTTT,CASNPPEKQGTGELFF
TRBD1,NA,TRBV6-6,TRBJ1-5,TGTGCCAGCACTACCGGGACAGGACTCAATCAGCCCCAGCATTTT,CASTTGTGLNQPQHF